Following are 17 T cell receptor beta chains from one sample sequenced in a study of T cell responses to AZD1222 COVID-19 vaccine listed by TCRdb under 2021. In the paper's terms, the time point label means: baseline before first vaccination. The method behind the library was the immunoSEQ multiplex PCR assay. In its TCRdb copy, this immuneACCESS table keeps in-frame sequences only and misses some clones. Where compared with another copy, unresolved V genes explain less than half of these, and the others have no known cause. The table for this sample lists over 150,000 clones; over 85% of them were counted only once. The ten largest clonotypes hold over 15% of the sample. The starting material was peripheral blood, obtained on day 0 of AZD1222 vaccination. The receptors were gathered from an adult in good health.

This chain joins TRBV6-4 and TRBJ2-2; 9 bases line up with TRBD2. Germline-derived CDR1 and CDR2 are MRHNA and SNTAGT. The CDR3 runs to 14 residues. J was trimmed by 4 bases and V by 6 bases; bases with no gene match: 3. The CDR3 reads CASRVSGSTGELFF. Written as DNA, the CDR3 is TGTGCCAGCAGGGTTAGCGGGAGCACCGGGGAGCTGTTTTTT.

The rearrangement links TRBV2 to TRBJ2-3; D ambiguous. Germline CDR1 SNHLY, CDR2 FYNNEI. The ends were cut back, 7 bases at V and 1 base at J, with 15 bases in the middle. This CDR3 region has 15 residues. The CDR3: CASTINGDGTDTQYF. The CDR3 DNA reads TGTGCCAGCACTATTAATGGGGATGGCACAGATACGCAGTATTTT.

This clone was recorded a few times. V and J are TRBV7-2 and TRBJ2-2; tentative D call: TRBD1 (5 bases). Deletions cut 3 bases from V and 6 bases from J, with 17 bases between. CDR3 length: 16 amino acids. Per the germline V gene, CDR1 is SGHTA and CDR2 is FQGNSA. Here the CDR3 reads CASSFSRQGYSGELFF. DNA of the CDR3: TGTGCCAGCAGCTTCAGTAGGCAGGGATATTCCGGGGAGCTGTTTTTT.

The chain uses TRBV28 and TRBJ2-2; TRBD1 agrees at 9 bases. Looked up from germline, CDR1 is MDHEN and CDR2 is SYDVKM. Trimming at V came to 6 bases and at J to 3 bases, leaving 8 bases not matched to a gene. The CDR3 runs 16 residues. DNA for the CDR3: TGTGCCAGCAGATACACAGGGGGCTCCTACACCGGGGAGCTGTTTTTT. It codes for CASRYTGGSYTGELFF.

This chain connects TRBV7-2 to TRBJ1-2; tentatively, D is TRBD1 (6 bases). V was shortened by 5 bases and J by 5 bases, with 9 bases between the two germline ends. CDR1 and CDR2 from the germline V gene are SGHTA and FQGNSA. This CDR3 spans 12 amino acids. In DNA, the CDR3 is TGTGCCAGCAGCACGGACAGATATGGCTACACCTTC. As protein: CASSTDRYGYTF.

The chain links TRBV19 to TRBJ1-1; 7 nucleotides line up with TRBD1. The germline gives CDR1 LNHDA, CDR2 SQIVND (reference sequence). This CDR3 region has 15 residues. J gave up 0 bases and V 6 bases, and 7 bases lay outside the gene matches. CDR3 DNA sequence: TGTGCCAGTAGGACTACCGGGACAGTGAACACTGAAGCTTTCTTT. The encoded protein is CASRTTGTVNTEAFF.

CDR3 region: CASSPGNPNFGGYTF. In DNA, the CDR3 is TGCGCCAGCAGCCCGGGGAACCCAAACTTCGGGGGCTACACCTTC. The rearrangement uses TRBV4-3 and TRBJ1-2, with D hard to call. The CDR3 extends over 15 amino acids. Germline V gives CDR1 LGHNA, CDR2 YSLEER. Deletions cut 4 bases from V and 8 bases from J, with 20 bases between.

The V gene is TRBV9, the J gene TRBJ1-1; D is unclear. Trimming cost V 1 base and J 5 bases, with 9 bases left between them. This CDR3 region has 13 residues. The germline CDR1 and CDR2 sequences are SGDLS and YYNGEE. The CDR3, as DNA: TGTGCCAGCAGCGTAAGTGGAAGTACTGAAGCTTTCTTT. Its translation is CASSVSGSTEAFF.

The J gene is TRBJ2-3, the V gene TRBV24-1, with 9 bases that match TRBD1. V lost 0 bases to trimming and J lost 1 base; unmatched junction nucleotides: 1. Germline CDR1 KGHDR, CDR2 SFDVKD. The CDR3 is 16 amino acids. The chain's CDR3 is CATSDLGDRGTDTQYF. The CDR3 coding sequence is TGTGCCACCAGTGATTTGGGGGACAGGGGCACAGATACGCAGTATTTT.

This clone was found a few times. J is TRBJ1-2 and V is TRBV24-1; D call uncertain. Germline-derived CDR1 and CDR2 are KGHDR and SFDVKD. This CDR3 is built from 14 residues. Trimming took off 3 bases at V and 4 bases at J, with 11 bases between the two ends. The CDR3 sequence: CATSDMDRTYGYTF. DNA for the CDR3: TGTGCCACCAGTGATATGGACCGCACCTATGGCTACACCTTC.

The chain recombines TRBV9 with TRBJ1-1; 7 positions match TRBD1. CDR3 length: 15 amino acids. Germline trimming cut 0 bases from V and 5 bases from J; bases unmatched to any gene: 7. The V gene's germline CDR1 is SGDLS and CDR2 YYNGEE. Written as DNA, the CDR3 is TGTGCCAGCAGCGTAGGGAGACAGGGTCTGACTGAAGCTTTCTTT. Translation gives CASSVGRQGLTEAFF.

The chain has TRBV2 and TRBJ1-1; tentatively, D is TRBD1 (5 bases). The CDR3 has 13 residues. Germline loops: CDR1 SNHLY, CDR2 FYNNEI. The ends were cut back, 8 bases at V and 1 base at J, with 11 bases in the middle. The CDR3 region is CASGAEANTEAFF. CDR3 nucleotides: TGTGCCAGCGGGGCGGAGGCGAACACTGAAGCTTTCTTT.

This chain connects TRBV2 to TRBJ1-5; D may be TRBD1 (6 bases). Germline CDR1 is SNHLY and CDR2 is FYNNEI. V lost 3 bases to trimming and J lost 7 bases, with 10 bases between them. This CDR3 region has 13 residues. The CDR3 coding sequence is TGTGCCAGCAGTGACAGGGGAAGGCAGCCCCAGCATTTT. This translates into CASSDRGRQPQHF.

V and J are TRBV5-1 and TRBJ1-6, with D possibly TRBD1 on 5 matching bases. CDR3 length: 15 residues. Germline V gene lookup returns CDR1 SGHRS and CDR2 YFSETQ. The V end was cut by 0 bases, the J end by 9 bases, with 13 bases between. CDR3 sequence reads: CASSLEMGLTSPLHF. The CDR3 DNA is TGCGCCAGCAGCTTGGAGATGGGGCTAACTTCACCCCTCCACTTT.

This clone was recorded a few times. The J gene is TRBJ1-4, the V gene TRBV3-1 (or the pseudogene TRBV3-2), with 8 bases matching TRBD1. The CDR3 has 15 amino acids. V dropped 6 bases and J dropped 7; count of bases not matched to a gene: 10. Germline V gene sequence: CDR1 LGHDT, CDR2 YNNKEL (reference sequence). CDR3 sequence: CASSRGDRLIEKLFF. The CDR3 bases are TGTGCCAGCAGTCGAGGGGACAGGCTCATTGAAAAACTGTTTTTT.

The genes are TRBV28 and TRBJ1-1; the D is unclear. The CDR3 covers 14 residues. Trimming took off 2 bases at V and 12 bases at J, with 19 bases between the two ends. Germline-derived CDR1 and CDR2 are MDHEN and SYDVKM. Here the CDR3 reads CASSLESGPPETFF. The CDR3 DNA reads TGTGCCAGCAGTTTAGAATCTGGGCCCCCCGAGACTTTCTTT.

This sequence joins TRBV10-3 and TRBJ2-7; D uncertain. The length of the CDR3 is 12 residues. The ends were cut back, 2 bases at V and 13 bases at J, with 15 bases in the middle. Germline V CDR1 and CDR2: ENHRY, SYGVKD. CDR3 sequence: CAISEKRRRGYF. The DNA for the CDR3 is TGTGCCATCAGTGAGAAACGGCGCAGAGGCTACTTC.